This T cell receptor (beta chain) derives from a study of identical twins. The study, taken as a whole, reports: Cord blood beta clonotypes that were abundant carried fewer insertions, and memory repertoires showed no such trend.

From the 5' RACE reads, TCRdb called clonotypes with MiXCR, one entry per CDR3 protein. The repertoire holds hundreds of thousands of distinct CDR3 sequences, with around 21% as singletons. Notes on this clonotype: Its target is not known.

The CDR3 is 15 residues long. V was cut by 4 bases and J by 4 bases, with 14 bases left in between. Germline lookup yields CDR1 ENHRY and CDR2 SYGVKD. These data also featured in a second study, about T cells expressing NK-cell markers. That report notes: The TCR beta repertoires were obtained from sorted CD3+CD56+NKG2C+, CD3+CD56+NKG2C- and CD3+CD56-NKG2C+ T cells. In about six donors, dominant CD3+CD56+NKG2C+ clones formed roughly 1.0-7.5% of CD8+ cells. HCMV specificity of expanded NKG2C+ T cell clones remained unclear.

This chain links TRBV10-3 with TRBJ2-1; TRBD2 might be the D (6 bases). The clonotype comes from a woman between 18 and 29 years old in good health. The source material was PBMCs. CDR3 nucleotide sequence: TGTGCCATCAGTGGTGGACACGGGAGATACAATGAGCAGTTCTTC. Translated: CAISGGHGRYNEQFF.